This TCR beta chain was sequenced during a study of cytomegalovirus exposure and HLA in healthy donors. The table came from immunoSEQ multiplex PCR; TCRdb's copy has only in-frame clones and leaves some out. Of 150,000 to 200,000 clones in the sample, about 84% were seen once. The V end was cut by 4 bases, the J end by 0 bases, with 13 bases between. Germline CDR1 is SGHRS and CDR2 is YFSETQ. The CDR3 covers 15 residues. The material sequenced was PBMCs. The rearrangement uses TRBV5-1 and TRBJ1-1; D ambiguous. This clonotype was obtained from a young woman in good health and CMV-seronegative. CDR3 region: CASSTEAGLNTEAFF. CDR3 nucleotides: TGCGCCAGCAGCACGGAGGCTGGGCTGAACACTGAAGCTTTCTTT.